The entry that follows covers one T cell receptor beta chain sequence. This sample is drawn from a study of cytomegalovirus exposure and HLA in healthy donors. Across the whole study: For the roughly 390 genotyped donors, approximately 82% fell within the Caucasian-associated ancestry cluster.

Regarding donors, all were healthy bone marrow donors. The CDR3 sequence is 14 residues long. Germline V gene data show CDR1 as SEHNR and CDR2 as FQNEAQ (reference sequence). The V gene end was trimmed by 8 bases and the J gene end by 3 bases; junction bases not matched to a gene: 5. A multiplex PCR was run with 60 Vbeta primers and 13 Jbeta primers. Using immunoSEQ multiplex PCR, the repertoire was profiled, and TCRdb retains in-frame clones only, with some absent. The data hold some 120,000 clones, with about 80% observed a single time. This sequence joins TRBV7-9 and TRBJ1-4; 8 bases map to TRBD1. The receptor was isolated from a man aged 50 to 60 in good health and CMV-seronegative. Specimen: PBMCs. CDR3: CASSPGQANEKLFF. CDR3 DNA sequence: TGTGCCAGCTCACCGGGACAGGCTAATGAAAAACTGTTTTTT.